A selection of T cell receptor beta chains follows, all from one sample in a study of blood T cell repertoires in COVID-19. Measured with immunoSEQ multiplex PCR; TCRdb has only the in-frame clones, and not every one. The sample has 200,000 or so clones; 85% to 90% are singletons. Sequencing was performed on peripheral blood. The receptors stem from a man in his fifties or sixties with acute or convalescent COVID-19. Both conserved end residues are part of each CDR3. D genes are given only for firm matches. Some rows have no size entry. The others give once, few or many, or a class for an expanded clone.

cdr3_aa cdr3_nt d_call j_call v_call clone_size
CASSLNGGPLLYNEQFF TGTGCCAGCAGCTTGAACGGGGGGCCCCTCTTATACAATGAGCAGTTCTTC NA TRBJ2-1 TRBV5-4 NA
CASSFSTANEKLFF TGTGCCAGCAGTTTTAGCACGGCAAATGAAAAACTGTTTTTT NA TRBJ1-4 TRBV27 NA
CASSSIPTQTYEQYF TGTGCCAGCAGCTCTATTCCTACACAGACCTACGAGCAGTACTTC NA TRBJ2-7 TRBV6-5 NA
CASSSGLAGHTGELFF TGTGCCAGCAGCTCGGGACTAGCGGGGCACACCGGGGAGCTGTTTTTT TRBD2 TRBJ2-2 TRBV11-2 NA
CASSGQGASSGANVLTF TGTGCCAGCAGTGGACAGGGGGCCTCGTCTGGGGCCAACGTCCTGACTTTC TRBD1 TRBJ2-6 TRBV2 NA
CASSLGENSNQPQHF TGCGCCAGCAGCTTAGGAGAAAATAGCAATCAGCCCCAGCATTTT NA TRBJ1-5 TRBV5-1 NA
CSARGDYGYTF TGCAGCGCCAGGGGGGACTATGGCTACACCTTC TRBD1 TRBJ1-2 TRBV29-1 NA
CASSVGSGNTGELFF TGTGCCAGCAGTGTTGGTAGCGGCAACACCGGGGAGCTGTTTTTT NA TRBJ2-2 TRBV6-4 NA
CASSHDRTGASTDTQYF TGTGCCAGCAGCCACGACCGGACAGGGGCCAGCACAGATACGCAGTATTTT TRBD1 TRBJ2-3 TRBV3-1/TRBV3-2 NA
CASSSYREGEQFF TGTGCCAGCAGTTCATACAGGGAGGGTGAGCAGTTCTTC NA TRBJ2-1 TRBV27 NA
CATSDYQRGGLRGTDTQYF TGTGCCACCAGTGATTATCAGCGGGGGGGCCTGCGTGGCACAGATACGCAGTATTTT TRBD2 TRBJ2-3 TRBV24-1 NA
CASRDHRAGETQYF TGTGCCAGCAGGGACCACAGGGCGGGAGAGACCCAGTACTTC NA TRBJ2-5 TRBV25-1 NA
CASSWQGRDGYTF TGTGCCAGTAGTTGGCAGGGTAGGGATGGCTACACCTTC NA TRBJ1-2 TRBV19 NA
CASSLLPGLAYNEQFF TGTGCCAGCAGCTTACTCCCGGGGTTAGCCTACAATGAGCAGTTCTTC NA TRBJ2-1 TRBV11-3 once
CAWRGAGGRGEQFF TGTGCCTGGAGAGGAGCGGGGGGCCGGGGTGAGCAGTTCTTC TRBD2 TRBJ2-1 TRBV30 NA
CASSVGWRNTEAFF TGTGCCAGCAGCGTGGGGTGGAGAAACACTGAAGCTTTCTTT NA TRBJ1-1 TRBV5-5 NA
CASRPTPSYEQYF TGTGCCAGCAGACCGACACCGTCCTACGAGCAGTACTTC NA TRBJ2-7 TRBV28 few
CASSQDPLEQYF TGCGCCAGCAGCCAAGATCCCCTCGAGCAGTACTTC NA TRBJ2-7 TRBV4-1 NA
CASSQVSRGYTF TGTGCCAGCAGCCAAGTATCTAGGGGCTACACCTTC NA TRBJ1-2 TRBV3-1/TRBV3-2 NA
CASSRGGWPEWYF TGTGCCAGCAGCAGAGGGGGTTGGCCCGAGTGGTACTTC NA TRBJ2-7 TRBV7-2 medium-sized
CASRSGDSYYEQYF TGTGCCAGCAGATCTGGCGACAGTTACTACGAGCAGTACTTC NA TRBJ2-7 TRBV6-5 NA
CASSEGTAPDTQYF TGTGCCAGCAGTGAAGGGACAGCCCCAGATACGCAGTATTTT NA TRBJ2-3 TRBV2 few
CASGDRYSNQPQHF TGTGCCAGCGGGGACAGGTATAGCAATCAGCCCCAGCATTTT TRBD1 TRBJ1-5 TRBV6-5 NA
CASRRTRDTRAYEQYF TGTGCCAGCAGACGGACCCGGGACACCCGTGCCTACGAGCAGTACTTC NA TRBJ2-7 TRBV27 NA
CASSWTGVNANYGYTF TGTGCCAGCAGTTGGACAGGGGTGAATGCTAACTATGGCTACACCTTC TRBD1 TRBJ1-2 TRBV6-2/TRBV6-3 once
CAISEPQDRQNSYEQYF TGTGCCATCAGTGAGCCTCAGGACAGACAAAACTCCTACGAGCAGTACTTC NA TRBJ2-7 TRBV10-3 once
CASSWGELKNEKLFF TGCGCCAGCAGCTGGGGGGAGCTAAAGAATGAAAAACTGTTTTTT NA TRBJ1-4 TRBV10-2 NA
CASSLTGGAVGEAFF TGTGCCAGCAGCTTAACAGGGGGCGCGGTGGGTGAAGCTTTCTTT TRBD1 TRBJ1-1 TRBV7-3 NA
CASSLGLADYEQYF TGTGCCAGCAGCTTGGGACTAGCGGACTACGAGCAGTACTTC TRBD2 TRBJ2-7 TRBV5-4 NA
CASSIGGASSYEQYF TGTGCCAGTAGTATCGGGGGGGCCTCCTCCTACGAGCAGTACTTC TRBD2 TRBJ2-7 TRBV19 NA
CASSPVGGRGEQFF TGTGCCAGCAGCCCCGTGGGGGGCAGGGGGGAGCAGTTCTTC NA TRBJ2-1 TRBV3-1/TRBV3-2 NA
CATSDLGGARGGGTYEQYF TGTGCCACCAGTGATCTCGGCGGGGCCCGGGGCGGGGGCACCTACGAGCAGTACTTC NA TRBJ2-7 TRBV24-1 NA
CASRTGGGSYGYTF TGTGCCAGCCGCACAGGGGGTGGAAGCTATGGCTACACCTTC TRBD1 TRBJ1-2 TRBV28 NA
CASSELAGVGDTQYF TGCGCCAGCAGTGAGCTAGCGGGGGTGGGAGATACGCAGTATTTT TRBD2 TRBJ2-3 TRBV10-1 NA
CAISELQGAQETQYF TGTGCCATCAGTGAGTTACAGGGGGCCCAAGAGACCCAGTACTTC TRBD1 TRBJ2-5 TRBV10-3 NA
CASSLLAGGAYNEQFF TGTGCCAGCAGCTTATTGGCCGGGGGGGCCTACAATGAGCAGTTCTTC TRBD2 TRBJ2-1 TRBV11-2 NA
CASSNAVSTDTQYF TGTGCCAGCAGCAACGCGGTCAGCACAGATACGCAGTATTTT NA TRBJ2-3 TRBV7-9 NA
CASSPTGTGELFF TGTGCCAGCAGTCCGACAGGGACCGGGGAGCTGTTTTTT TRBD1 TRBJ2-2 TRBV12-3/TRBV12-4 NA
CASSFGTGGETQYF TGTGCCAGCAGCTTCGGGACAGGGGGCGAGACCCAGTACTTC TRBD1 TRBJ2-5 TRBV5-4 NA
CASSFGGGAKETQYF TGTGCCAGCAGCTTCGGCGGGGGGGCAAAAGAGACCCAGTACTTC TRBD2 TRBJ2-5 TRBV7-2 NA
CASSQGGTGKSSYNSPLHF TGCGCCAGCAGTCAAGGCGGGACAGGCAAGAGCTCCTATAATTCACCCCTCCACTTT TRBD1 TRBJ1-6 TRBV23-1 NA
CASSFEGAYEQYF TGCGCCAGCAGCTTTGAGGGGGCCTACGAGCAGTACTTC NA TRBJ2-7 TRBV5-1 once
CASSLGQGRDEKLFF TGTGCCAGCAGTCTCGGACAGGGACGGGATGAAAAACTGTTTTTT TRBD1 TRBJ1-4 TRBV25-1 NA
CASSQDPTGGGETQYF TGTGCCAGCAGCCAAGATCCGACAGGGGGGGGAGAGACCCAGTACTTC TRBD1 TRBJ2-5 TRBV4-2 NA
CASSQDRARGDNYGYTF TGTGCCAGCAGCCAAGATCGGGCCAGGGGCGATAACTATGGCTACACCTTC NA TRBJ1-2 TRBV14 once
CASSLRPFGQENTEAFF TGTGCCAGCAGTTTAAGGCCTTTCGGACAGGAGAACACTGAAGCTTTCTTT TRBD1 TRBJ1-1 TRBV27 few
CASSLYGQGARGEKLFF TGTGCCAGCAGCTTATACGGACAGGGGGCGCGGGGTGAAAAACTGTTTTTT TRBD1 TRBJ1-4 TRBV11-2 NA
CASSPRPTGKETQYF TGTGCCAGCAGCCCGAGACCCACAGGGAAAGAGACCCAGTACTTC NA TRBJ2-5 TRBV11-2 once
CASSPSTGSTNEKLFF TGTGCCAGCTCGCCGTCTACAGGGTCAACTAATGAAAAACTGTTTTTT NA TRBJ1-4 TRBV18 NA
CASARGLGANVLTF TGTGCCAGCGCTAGGGGGCTTGGGGCCAACGTCCTGACTTTC TRBD1 TRBJ2-6 TRBV27 NA
CASHLRDGNYGYTF TGCGCCAGCCACCTCAGGGATGGTAACTATGGCTACACCTTC NA TRBJ1-2 TRBV5-1 NA
CASSDNAVTKNIQYF TGTGCCAGCAGCGACAACGCCGTTACCAAAAACATTCAGTACTTC NA TRBJ2-4 TRBV6-2/TRBV6-3 NA
CASSAGTGGMGTEAFF TGCGCCAGCAGCGCAGGGACAGGTGGGATGGGTACTGAAGCTTTCTTT TRBD1 TRBJ1-1 TRBV5-1 NA
CATSPGTHTGELFF TGTGCCACCAGCCCCGGGACACACACCGGGGAGCTGTTTTTT NA TRBJ2-2 TRBV24-1 many
CASKDTPNTGELFF TGTGCCAGCAAGGACACCCCGAACACCGGGGAGCTGTTTTTT NA TRBJ2-2 TRBV2 few